This T cell receptor (beta chain) appears in the sequencing data of a study of blood T cell repertoires in COVID-19. There are 16 residues in the CDR3. The germline V and J ends were trimmed by 3 bases and 2 bases, with 17 bases remaining between them. In the original analysis: Estimates of nucleated cell counts were drawn from the amplification of reference gene primers. Generated by immunoSEQ multiplex PCR, the TCRdb table keeps only in-frame clones and is missing some. V and J calls and clone size are copied from that table; D and trimming were computed from the DNA. The profile shows about 21,000 clones, 70% to 90% of them singletons.

Sample: peripheral blood. The TCR originated in a human donor with active COVID-19. The donor label of this sample is uncertain. This chain links TRBV23-1 with TRBJ2-7, with D possibly matching TRBD1 (7 bases). TRBV23-1 is classed as an ORF, of uncertain function. As DNA, the CDR3 is TGCGCCAGCAGTCACTTAAGACAGGGACTTCCCTACGAGCAGTACTTC. Residues: CASSHLRQGLPYEQYF.